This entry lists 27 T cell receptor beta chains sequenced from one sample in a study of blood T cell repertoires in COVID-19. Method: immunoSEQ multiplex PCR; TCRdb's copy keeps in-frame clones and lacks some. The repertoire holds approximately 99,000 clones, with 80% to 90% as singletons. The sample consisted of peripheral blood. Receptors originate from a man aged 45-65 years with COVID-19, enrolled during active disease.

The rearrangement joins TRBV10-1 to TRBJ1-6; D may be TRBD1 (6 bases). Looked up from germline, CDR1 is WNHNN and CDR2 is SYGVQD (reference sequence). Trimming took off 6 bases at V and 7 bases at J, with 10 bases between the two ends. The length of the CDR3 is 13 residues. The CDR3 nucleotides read TGCGCCAGCAGCAGGGGAGGGAATTCACCCCTCCACTTT. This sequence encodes CASSRGGNSPLHF.

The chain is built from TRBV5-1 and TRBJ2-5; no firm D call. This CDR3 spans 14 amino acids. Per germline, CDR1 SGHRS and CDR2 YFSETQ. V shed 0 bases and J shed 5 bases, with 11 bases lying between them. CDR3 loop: CASSLDVLMETQYF. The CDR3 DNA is TGCGCCAGCAGCTTGGATGTACTTATGGAGACCCAGTACTTC.

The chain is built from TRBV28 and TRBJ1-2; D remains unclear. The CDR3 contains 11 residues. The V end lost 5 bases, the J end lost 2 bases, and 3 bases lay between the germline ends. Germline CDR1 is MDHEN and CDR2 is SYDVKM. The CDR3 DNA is TGTGCCAGCAGTACAAACTATGGCTACACCTTC. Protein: CASSTNYGYTF.

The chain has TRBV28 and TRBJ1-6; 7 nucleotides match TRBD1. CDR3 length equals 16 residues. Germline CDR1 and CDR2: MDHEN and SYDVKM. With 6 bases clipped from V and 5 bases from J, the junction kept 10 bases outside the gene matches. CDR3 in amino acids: CASRTQGLGHNSPLHF. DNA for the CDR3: TGTGCCAGCAGGACACAGGGGTTGGGGCATAATTCACCCCTCCACTTT.

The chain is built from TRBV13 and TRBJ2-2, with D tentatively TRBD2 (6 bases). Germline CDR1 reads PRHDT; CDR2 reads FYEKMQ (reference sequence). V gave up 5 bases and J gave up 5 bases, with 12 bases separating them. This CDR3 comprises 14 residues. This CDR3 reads CASSRRDRTGELFF. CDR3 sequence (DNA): TGTGCCAGCAGCCGGCGGGACCGAACCGGGGAGCTGTTTTTT.

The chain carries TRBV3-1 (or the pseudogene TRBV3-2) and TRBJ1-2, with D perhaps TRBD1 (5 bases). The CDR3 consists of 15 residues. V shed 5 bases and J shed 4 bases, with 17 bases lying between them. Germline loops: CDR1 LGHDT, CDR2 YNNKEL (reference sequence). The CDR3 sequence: CASSVQGRGSYGYTF. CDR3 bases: TGTGCCAGCAGCGTTCAAGGTAGGGGCTCCTATGGCTACACCTTC.

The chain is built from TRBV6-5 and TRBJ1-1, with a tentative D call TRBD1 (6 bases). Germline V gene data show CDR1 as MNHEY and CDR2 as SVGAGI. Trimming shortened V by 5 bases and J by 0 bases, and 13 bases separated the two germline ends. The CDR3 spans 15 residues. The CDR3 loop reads CASSPDPGVNTEAFF. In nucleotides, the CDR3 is TGTGCCAGCAGTCCCGACCCAGGGGTGAACACTGAAGCTTTCTTT.

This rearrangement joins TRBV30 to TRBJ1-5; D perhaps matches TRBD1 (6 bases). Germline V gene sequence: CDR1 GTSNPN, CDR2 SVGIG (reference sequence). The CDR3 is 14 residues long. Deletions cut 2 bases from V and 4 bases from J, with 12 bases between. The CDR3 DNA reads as TGTGCCTGGAGTACAACGGACAGTAATCAGCCCCAGCATTTT. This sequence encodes CAWSTTDSNQPQHF.

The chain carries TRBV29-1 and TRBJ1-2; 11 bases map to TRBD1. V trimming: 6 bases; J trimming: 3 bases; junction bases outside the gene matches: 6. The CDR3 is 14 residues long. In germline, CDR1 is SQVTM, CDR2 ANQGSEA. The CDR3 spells CSVQDRGRDYGYTF. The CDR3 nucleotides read TGCAGCGTGCAGGACAGGGGGCGCGACTATGGCTACACCTTC.

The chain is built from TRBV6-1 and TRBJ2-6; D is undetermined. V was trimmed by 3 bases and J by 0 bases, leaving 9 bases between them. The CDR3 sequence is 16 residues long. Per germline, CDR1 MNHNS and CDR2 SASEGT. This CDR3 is CASSDIVLSGANVLTF. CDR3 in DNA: TGTGCCAGCAGTGATATAGTCCTCTCTGGGGCCAACGTCCTGACTTTC.

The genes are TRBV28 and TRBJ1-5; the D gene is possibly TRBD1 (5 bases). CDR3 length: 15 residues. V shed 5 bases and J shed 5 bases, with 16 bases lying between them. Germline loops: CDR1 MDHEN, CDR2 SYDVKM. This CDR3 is CASSISRQGHQPQHF. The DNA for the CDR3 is TGTGCCAGCAGTATTTCACGGCAGGGCCATCAGCCCCAGCATTTT. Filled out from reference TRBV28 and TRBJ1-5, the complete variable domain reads DVKVTQSSRYLVKRTGEKVFLECVQDMDHENMFWYRQDPGLGLRLIYFSYDVKMKEKGDIPEGYSVSREKKERFSLILESASTNQTSMYLCASSISRQGHQPQHFGDGTRLSIL.

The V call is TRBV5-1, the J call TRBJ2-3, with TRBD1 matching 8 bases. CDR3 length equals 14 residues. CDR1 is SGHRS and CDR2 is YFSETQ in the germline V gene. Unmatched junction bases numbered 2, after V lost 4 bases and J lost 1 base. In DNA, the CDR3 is TGCGCCAGCAGCGCAGGGGGCGGCACAGATACGCAGTATTTT. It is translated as CASSAGGGTDTQYF.

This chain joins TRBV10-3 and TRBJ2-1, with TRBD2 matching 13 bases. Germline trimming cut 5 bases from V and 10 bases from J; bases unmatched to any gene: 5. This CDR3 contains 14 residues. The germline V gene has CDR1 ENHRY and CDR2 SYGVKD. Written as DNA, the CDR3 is TGTGCCATCAGTACTAGCGGGGGGGCCTGGGAGCAGTTCTTC. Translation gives CAISTSGGAWEQFF.

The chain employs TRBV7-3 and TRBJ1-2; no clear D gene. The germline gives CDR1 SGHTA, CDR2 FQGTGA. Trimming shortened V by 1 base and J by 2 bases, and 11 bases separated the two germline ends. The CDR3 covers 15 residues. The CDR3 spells CASSLIPDENYGYTF. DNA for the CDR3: TGTGCCAGCAGCTTAATCCCAGATGAAAACTATGGCTACACCTTC. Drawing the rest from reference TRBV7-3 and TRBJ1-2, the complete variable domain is GAGVSQTPSNKVTEKGKYVELRCDPISGHTALYWYRQSLGQGPEFLIYFQGTGAADDSGLPNDRFFAVRPEGSVSTLKIQRTERGDSAVYLCASSLIPDENYGYTFGSGTRLTVV.

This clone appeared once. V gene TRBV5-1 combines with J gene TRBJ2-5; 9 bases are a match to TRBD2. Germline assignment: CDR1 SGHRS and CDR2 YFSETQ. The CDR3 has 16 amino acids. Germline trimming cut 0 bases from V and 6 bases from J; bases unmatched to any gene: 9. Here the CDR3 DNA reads TGCGCCAGCAGCTTGGTGGCTAGCGGGGTCCGCAAGACCCAGTACTTC. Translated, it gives CASSLVASGVRKTQYF.

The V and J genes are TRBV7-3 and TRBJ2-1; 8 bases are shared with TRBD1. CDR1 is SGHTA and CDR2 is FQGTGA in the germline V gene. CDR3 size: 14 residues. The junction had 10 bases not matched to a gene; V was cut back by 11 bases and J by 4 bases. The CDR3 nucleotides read TGTGCCTCCGCCCGGGACAGGTCGTACAATGAGCAGTTCTTC. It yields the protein CASARDRSYNEQFF. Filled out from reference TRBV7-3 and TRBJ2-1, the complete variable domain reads GAGVSQTPSNKVTEKGKYVELRCDPISGHTALYWYRQSLGQGPEFLIYFQGTGAADDSGLPNDRFFAVRPEGSVSTLKIQRTERGDSAVYLCASARDRSYNEQFFGPGTRLTVL.

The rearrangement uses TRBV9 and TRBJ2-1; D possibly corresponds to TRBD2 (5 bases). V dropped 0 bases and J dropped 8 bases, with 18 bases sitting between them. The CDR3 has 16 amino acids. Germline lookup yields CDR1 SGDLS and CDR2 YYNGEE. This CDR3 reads CASSVGARGGLDEQFF. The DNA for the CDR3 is TGTGCCAGCAGCGTAGGCGCCAGAGGCGGACTCGATGAGCAGTTCTTC. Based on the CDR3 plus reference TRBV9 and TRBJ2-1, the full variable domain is DSGVTQTPKHLITATGQRVTLRCSPRSGDLSVYWYQQSLDQGLQFLIQYYNGEERAKGNILERFSAQQFPDLHSELNLSSLELGDSALYFCASSVGARGGLDEQFFGPGTRLTVL.

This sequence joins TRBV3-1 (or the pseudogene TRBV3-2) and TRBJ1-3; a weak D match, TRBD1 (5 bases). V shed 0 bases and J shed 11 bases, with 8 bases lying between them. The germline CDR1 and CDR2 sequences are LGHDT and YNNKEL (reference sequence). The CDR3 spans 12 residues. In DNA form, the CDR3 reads TGTGCCAGCAGCCAAGAAGGGGTATCCATATATTTT. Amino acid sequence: CASSQEGVSIYF.

This CDR3 is CAWAQQLNYGYTF. The CDR3 DNA sequence: TGTGCCTGGGCTCAACAGCTTAACTATGGCTACACCTTC. The chain uses TRBV30 and TRBJ1-2; D gene ambiguous. CDR1 GTSNPN and CDR2 SVGIG come from the germline V gene (reference sequence). The CDR3 contains 13 residues. With 5 bases removed from V and 1 base from J, the gap between germline ends came to 11 bases.

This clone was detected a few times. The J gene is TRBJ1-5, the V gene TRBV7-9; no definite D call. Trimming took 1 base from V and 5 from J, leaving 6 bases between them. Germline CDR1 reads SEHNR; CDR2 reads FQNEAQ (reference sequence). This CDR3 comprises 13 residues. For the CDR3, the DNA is TGTGCCAGCAGCTTAGAGAGGGATCAGCCCCAGCATTTT. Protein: CASSLERDQPQHF.

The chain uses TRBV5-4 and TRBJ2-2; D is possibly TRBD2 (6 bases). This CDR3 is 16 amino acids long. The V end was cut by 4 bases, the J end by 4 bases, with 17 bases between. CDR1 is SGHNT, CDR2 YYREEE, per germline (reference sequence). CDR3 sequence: CASSPGGGQVTGELFF. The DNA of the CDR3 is TGTGCCAGCAGCCCCGGGGGTGGGCAGGTCACCGGGGAGCTGTTTTTT.

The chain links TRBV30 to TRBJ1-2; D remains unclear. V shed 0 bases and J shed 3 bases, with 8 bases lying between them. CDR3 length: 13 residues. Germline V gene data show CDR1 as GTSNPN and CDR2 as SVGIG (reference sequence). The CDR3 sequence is CAWSVTTDYGYTF. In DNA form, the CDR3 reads TGTGCCTGGAGTGTAACAACCGACTATGGCTACACCTTC.

The CDR3 here is CASSRLAGGQDEQFF. CDR3 bases: TGTGCCAGCAGTAGACTAGCGGGGGGGCAGGATGAGCAGTTCTTC. The chain recombines TRBV6-4 with TRBJ2-1; TRBD2 agrees at 14 bases. Germline V CDR1 and CDR2: MRHNA, SNTAGT. Trimming took 5 bases from V and 8 from J; bases not matched to a gene: 5. CDR3 length equals 15 residues.

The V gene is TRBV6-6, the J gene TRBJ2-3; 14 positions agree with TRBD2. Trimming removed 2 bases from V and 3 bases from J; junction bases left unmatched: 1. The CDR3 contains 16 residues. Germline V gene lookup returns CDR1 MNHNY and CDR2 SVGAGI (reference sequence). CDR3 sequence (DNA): TGTGCCAGCAGTTACGGGACTAGCGGGGGAACAGATACGCAGTATTTT. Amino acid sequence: CASSYGTSGGTDTQYF.

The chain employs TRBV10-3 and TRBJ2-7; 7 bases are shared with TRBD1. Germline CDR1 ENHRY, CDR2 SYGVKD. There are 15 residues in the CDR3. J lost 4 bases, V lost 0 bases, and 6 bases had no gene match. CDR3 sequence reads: CAISESYRGRYEQYF. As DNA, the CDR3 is TGTGCCATCAGTGAGTCGTATAGGGGGCGATACGAGCAGTACTTC.

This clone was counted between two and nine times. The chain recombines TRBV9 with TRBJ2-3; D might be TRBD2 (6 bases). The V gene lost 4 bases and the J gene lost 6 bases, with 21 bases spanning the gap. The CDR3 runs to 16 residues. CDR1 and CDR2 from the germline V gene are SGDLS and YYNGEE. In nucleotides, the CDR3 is TGTGCCAGCAGCCCCTGGGACTTCCCGGCTCCGGATACGCAGTATTTT. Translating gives CASSPWDFPAPDTQYF.

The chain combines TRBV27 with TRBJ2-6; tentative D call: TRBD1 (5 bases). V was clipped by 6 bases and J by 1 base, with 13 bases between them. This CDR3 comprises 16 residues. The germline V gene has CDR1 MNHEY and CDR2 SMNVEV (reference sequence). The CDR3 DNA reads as TGTGCCAGCAGGAAAGACCGGACATCTGGGGCCAACGTCCTGACTTTC. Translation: CASRKDRTSGANVLTF.